The source of this T cell receptor (beta chain) is a study of metastatic and nonmetastatic thyroid tumors. Across the study: Repertoire comparisons spanned blood and tumor or nodule tissue from malignant and benign thyroid patients. Study-wide results and limits: In blood and tumor, TCR beta diversity was reportedly significantly higher in malignant thyroid tumors than in benign nodules.

Concerning this clone itself: As yet, its antigen is unknown.

V lost 0 bases, J lost 9 bases, and 8 bases stayed unmatched. CDR3 size: 16 residues. CDR1 is LNHNV and CDR2 is YYDKDF in the germline V gene (reference sequence). In the original workflow: To classify distant metastasis in papillary thyroid cancer, a model was built from CDR3 differences across clinicopathological groups. TCRdb re-analyzed the PCR reads using MiXCR. These V and J calls rely on TCRdb rather than the paper's analysis. The repertoire consists of fewer than 20,000 clones, with 34% occurring once and the leading ten covering over 8%. Every patient underwent thyroid surgery untreated. Sequencing was carried out using tumor tissue. The sequence came from a male donor with papillary thyroid cancer or a benign thyroid nodule (not recorded which). Some clones in this sample may be carry-over from other donors' samples. The J gene is TRBJ2-5, the V gene TRBV15; 12 bases map to TRBD2. CDR3 DNA sequence: TGTGCCACCAGCAGAGATCTCTCTAGCGGGAGGGGCGCCCAGTACTTC. Amino acids: CATSRDLSSGRGAQYF.